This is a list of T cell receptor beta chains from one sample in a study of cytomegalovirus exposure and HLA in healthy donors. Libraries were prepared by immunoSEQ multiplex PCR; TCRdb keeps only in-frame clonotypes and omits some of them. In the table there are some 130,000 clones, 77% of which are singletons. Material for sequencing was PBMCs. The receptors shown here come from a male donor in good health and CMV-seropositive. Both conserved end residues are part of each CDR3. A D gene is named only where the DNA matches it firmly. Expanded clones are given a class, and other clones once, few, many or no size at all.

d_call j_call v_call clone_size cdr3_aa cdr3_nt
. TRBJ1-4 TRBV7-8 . CASSLVGVPEKLFF TGTGCCAGCAGCTTAGTAGGGGTCCCTGAAAAACTGTTTTTT
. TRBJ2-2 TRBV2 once CASSARTAGTGELFF TGTGCCAGCAGTGCCCGGACGGCGGGCACCGGGGAGCTGTTTTTT
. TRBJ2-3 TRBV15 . CATSNRGATDTQYF TGTGCCACCAGCAATAGGGGTGCCACAGATACGCAGTATTTT
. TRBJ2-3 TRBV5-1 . CASSLGTSGAPQYF TGCGCCAGCAGCTTGGGTACGTCGGGAGCTCCGCAGTATTTT
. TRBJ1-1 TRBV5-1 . CASSLSGDTEAFF TGCGCCAGCAGCTTGAGCGGGGACACTGAAGCTTTCTTT
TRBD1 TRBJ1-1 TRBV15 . CATSRPQGANTEAFF TGTGCCACCAGCAGGCCCCAGGGGGCGAACACTGAAGCTTTCTTT
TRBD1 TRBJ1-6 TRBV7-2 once CASSLRTGDNSPLHF TGTGCCAGCAGCTTAAGGACAGGAGATAATTCACCCCTCCACTTT
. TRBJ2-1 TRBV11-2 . CASSRLRGYEQFF TGTGCCAGCAGCCGGCTTAGGGGCTACGAGCAGTTCTTC
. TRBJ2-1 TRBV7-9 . CASSHDSLVFF TGTGCCAGCAGCCACGACAGCCTGGTGTTCTTC
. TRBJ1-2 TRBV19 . CASGALQGDYGYTF TGTGCCAGCGGGGCTTTACAGGGAGACTATGGCTACACCTTC
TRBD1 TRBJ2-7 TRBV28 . CASIEGGTYEQYF TGTGCCAGCATTGAAGGGGGCACCTACGAGCAGTACTTC
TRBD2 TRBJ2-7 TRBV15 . CATSSIAGSDEQYF TGTGCCACCAGCAGTATAGCGGGGAGTGACGAGCAGTACTTC
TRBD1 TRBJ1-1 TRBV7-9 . CASSQPQGAITEAFF TGTGCCAGCAGCCAACCACAGGGGGCGATAACTGAAGCTTTCTTT
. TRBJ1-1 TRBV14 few CASSRGVGTEAFF TGTGCCAGCAGTCGGGGGGTGGGCACTGAAGCTTTCTTT
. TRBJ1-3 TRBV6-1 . CASSGTGNTIYF TGTGCCAGCAGCGGGACAGGAAACACCATATATTTT
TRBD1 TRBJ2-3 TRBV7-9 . CASSFMGQSLWDTQYF TGTGCCAGCAGTTTTATGGGACAGTCTTTGTGGGATACGCAGTATTTT
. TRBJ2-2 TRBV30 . CAWSVLEAGELFF TGTGCCTGGAGTGTACTTGAGGCCGGGGAGCTGTTTTTT
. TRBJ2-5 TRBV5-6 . CASSLDLQGVQTQYF TGTGCCAGCAGCTTGGATCTACAGGGTGTTCAGACCCAGTACTTC
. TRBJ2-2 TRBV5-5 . CASSQMTGEGGELFF TGTGCCAGCAGCCAGATGACAGGGGAGGGCGGGGAGCTGTTTTTT
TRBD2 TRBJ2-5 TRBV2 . CASSEAGLAGGRQETRYF TGTGCCAGCAGTGAGGCGGGACTAGCGGGGGGCCGCCAAGAGACCCGGTACTTC
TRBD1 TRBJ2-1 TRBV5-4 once CASSLTGVPYNEQFF TGTGCCAGCAGCTTGACAGGGGTCCCCTACAATGAGCAGTTCTTC
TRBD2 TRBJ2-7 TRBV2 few CASSDPSGSYEQYF TGTGCCAGCAGTGATCCTAGCGGGAGCTACGAGCAGTACTTC
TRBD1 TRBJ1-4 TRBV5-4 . CASSHGQGDEKLFF TGTGCCAGCAGCCATGGACAGGGGGATGAAAAACTGTTTTTT
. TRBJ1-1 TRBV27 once CASSPRTENTEAFF TGTGCCAGCAGCCCCCGGACAGAGAACACTGAAGCTTTCTTT
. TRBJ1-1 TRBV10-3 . CAISESDVWQGAEAFF TGTGCCATCAGTGAGTCCGATGTGTGGCAGGGCGCTGAAGCTTTCTTT
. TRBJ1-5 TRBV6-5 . CASTFTGWNQPQHF TGTGCCAGCACCTTTACGGGGTGGAATCAGCCCCAGCATTTT
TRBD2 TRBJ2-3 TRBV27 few CASSLLGTSGDTQYF TGTGCCAGCAGCCTACTTGGGACTAGCGGAGATACGCAGTATTTT
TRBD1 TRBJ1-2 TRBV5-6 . CASSPDRVRGYTF TGTGCCAGCAGCCCAGACAGGGTTCGTGGCTACACCTTC
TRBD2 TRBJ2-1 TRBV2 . CASSETKLAAGNEQFF TGTGCCAGCAGTGAAACAAAACTAGCGGCTGGCAATGAGCAGTTCTTC
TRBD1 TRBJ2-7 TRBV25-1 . CASSPGTGTYEQYF TGTGCCAGCAGCCCGGGGACAGGAACGTACGAGCAGTACTTC
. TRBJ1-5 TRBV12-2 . CASRLEQHNQPQHF TGTGCAAGTCGCTTAGAACAGCACAATCAGCCCCAGCATTTT
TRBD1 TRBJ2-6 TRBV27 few CASGGTGPTGANGLTF TGTGCCAGCGGCGGGACAGGGCCAACCGGGGCCAACGGCCTGACTTTC
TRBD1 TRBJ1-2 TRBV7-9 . CASSTGTGSIGGYTF TGTGCCAGCAGTACCGGGACAGGATCTATAGGGGGCTACACCTTC
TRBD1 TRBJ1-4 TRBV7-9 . CSSSLLPSGTGRIEKLFF TGTTCCAGCAGCCTGCTCCCTTCGGGGACAGGGCGGATTGAAAAACTGTTTTTT
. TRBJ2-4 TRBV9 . CASSVVAVSDGDLAKNIQYF TGTGCCAGCAGCGTAGTAGCGGTATCGGACGGAGATTTAGCCAAAAACATCCAGTACTTC
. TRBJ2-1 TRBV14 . CASSQDKGRVPYNEQFF TGTGCCAGCAGCCAAGATAAGGGCAGGGTGCCCTACAATGAGCAGTTCTTC
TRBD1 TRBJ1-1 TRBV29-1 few CSLGGQGPEAFF TGCAGCTTAGGGGGACAGGGGCCTGAAGCTTTCTTT
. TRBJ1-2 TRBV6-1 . CASSEAPGSNYGYTF TGTGCCAGCAGTGAAGCGCCAGGATCCAACTATGGCTACACCTTC
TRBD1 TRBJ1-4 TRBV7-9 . CASSLVGQGYPTNEKLFF TGTGCCAGCAGCTTAGTGGGACAGGGCTATCCAACTAATGAAAAACTGTTTTTT
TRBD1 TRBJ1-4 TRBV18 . CASSPTGGANEKLFF TGTGCCAGCTCACCGACAGGGGGTGCTAATGAAAAACTGTTTTTT
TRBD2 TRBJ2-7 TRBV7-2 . CASSPMTSGVRYEQYF TGTGCCAGCAGCCCGATGACTAGCGGAGTGAGATACGAGCAGTACTTC
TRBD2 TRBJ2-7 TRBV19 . CASSIGLLTSGFPYEQYF TGTGCCAGTAGTATAGGCCTCTTGACTAGCGGCTTCCCCTACGAGCAGTACTTC
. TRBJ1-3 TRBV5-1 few CASNPPRRQYSGNTIYF TGCGCCAGCAACCCCCCCCGGAGACAGTACTCTGGAAACACCATATATTTT
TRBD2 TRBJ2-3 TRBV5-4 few CASSTTSGRRDTQYF TGTGCCAGCAGCACGACTAGCGGGAGGAGGGATACGCAGTATTTT
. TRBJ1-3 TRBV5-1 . CASSLGRRSSGNTIYF TGCGCCAGCAGCTTGGGTCGCAGAAGCTCTGGAAACACCATATATTTT
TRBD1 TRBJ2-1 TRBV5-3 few CARSWGTGNNEQFF TGTGCCAGAAGCTGGGGGACAGGCAACAATGAGCAGTTCTTC
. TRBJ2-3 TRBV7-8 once CASSPAGSTDTQYF TGTGCCAGCAGCCCCGCGGGGAGCACAGATACGCAGTATTTT
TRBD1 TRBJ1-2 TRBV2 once CASTPLDRQDYGYTF TGTGCCAGCACGCCCCTGGACAGGCAAGACTATGGCTACACCTTC
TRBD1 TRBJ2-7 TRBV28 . CASRTRTGFGYEQYF TGTGCCAGCAGGACTCGGACAGGGTTTGGCTACGAGCAGTACTTC
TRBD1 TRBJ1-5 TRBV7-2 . CASSAGTGVFQPQHF TGTGCCAGCAGCGCAGGGACAGGGGTTTTTCAGCCCCAGCATTTT
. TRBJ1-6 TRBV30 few CAWSRAGPLSPLHF TGTGCCTGGAGTCGAGCAGGTCCCTTGTCACCCCTCCACTTT